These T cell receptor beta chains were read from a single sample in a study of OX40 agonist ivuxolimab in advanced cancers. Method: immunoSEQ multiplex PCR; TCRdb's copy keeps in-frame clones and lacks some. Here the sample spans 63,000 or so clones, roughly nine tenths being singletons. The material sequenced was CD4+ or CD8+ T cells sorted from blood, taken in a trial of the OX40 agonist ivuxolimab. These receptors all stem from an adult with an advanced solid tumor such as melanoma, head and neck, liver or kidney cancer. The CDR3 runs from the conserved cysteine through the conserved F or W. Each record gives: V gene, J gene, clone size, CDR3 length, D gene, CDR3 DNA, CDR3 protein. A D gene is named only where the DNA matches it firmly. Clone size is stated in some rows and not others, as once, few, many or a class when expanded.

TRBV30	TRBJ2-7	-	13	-	TGTGCCTGGAATGAGGGGGACCCAACCGAGCAGTACTTC	CAWNEGDPTEQYF
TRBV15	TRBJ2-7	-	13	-	TGTGCCACCAGCGTAGGGTCCCCCTACGAGCAGTACTTC	CATSVGSPYEQYF
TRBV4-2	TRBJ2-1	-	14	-	TGTGCCAGCAGCCTAGGGTCCTCCGGGGATGAGCAGTTCTTC	CASSLGSSGDEQFF
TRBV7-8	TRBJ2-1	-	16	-	TGTGCCAGCAGCTTAACGTGGGATCCCTCCTACAATGAGCAGTTCTTC	CASSLTWDPSYNEQFF
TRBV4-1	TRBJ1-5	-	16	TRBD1	TGCGCCAGCAGCCAAGAAAGTACAGGGGTTTATCAGCCCCAGCATTTT	CASSQESTGVYQPQHF
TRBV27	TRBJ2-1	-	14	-	TGTGCCAGCAGCCGGGACTCTCCCTACAATGAGCAGTTCTTC	CASSRDSPYNEQFF
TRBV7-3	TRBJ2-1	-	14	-	TGTGCCAGCAGCTTCACTGTGCTAGCTGGTGAGCAGTTCTTC	CASSFTVLAGEQFF
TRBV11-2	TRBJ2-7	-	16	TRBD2	TGTGCCAGCAGCTTGAACTTCAAGGGAGGGATCTACGAGCAGTACTTC	CASSLNFKGGIYEQYF
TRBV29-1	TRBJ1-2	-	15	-	TGCAGCGTTGATCACAACGCTCTGGACGGCTATGGCTACACCTTC	CSVDHNALDGYGYTF
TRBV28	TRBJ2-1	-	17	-	TGTGCCAGCAGTCCACCTCTAGCGACTACCTCCTACAATGAGCAGTTCTTC	CASSPPLATTSYNEQFF
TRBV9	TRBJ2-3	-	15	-	TGTGCCAGCAGTGACGACGTCGTAGTTGCAGATACGCAGTATTTT	CASSDDVVVADTQYF
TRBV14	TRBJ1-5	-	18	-	TGTGCCAGCAGCCAAGATCTCCACCTCTCCCATAGCAATCAGCCCCAGCATTTT	CASSQDLHLSHSNQPQHF
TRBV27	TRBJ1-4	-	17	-	TGTGCCAGCAGGAGACAGCCCGGTAGGCACAAGGCTGAAAAACTGTTTTTT	CASRRQPGRHKAEKLFF
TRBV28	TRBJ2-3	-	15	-	TGTGCCAGCGGTCAACCGGGACGTTTAACAGATACGCAGTATTTT	CASGQPGRLTDTQYF
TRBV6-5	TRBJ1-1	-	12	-	TGTGCCAGCAGTTACGGAGGAACTGAAGCTTTCTTT	CASSYGGTEAFF
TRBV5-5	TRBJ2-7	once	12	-	TGTGCCAGCAGCTGGCCGGGGAGCGAGCAGTACTTC	CASSWPGSEQYF
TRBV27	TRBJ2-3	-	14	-	TGTGCCAGCAGTTTAGCGCCGAGCACAGATACGCAGTATTTT	CASSLAPSTDTQYF
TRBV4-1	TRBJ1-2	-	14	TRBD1	TGCGCCAGCAGCCAAGAGACAGGGGACTATGGCTACACCTTC	CASSQETGDYGYTF
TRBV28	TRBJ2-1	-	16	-	TGTGCCAGCAGTTTACACCCGGGGAGCTCCTACAATGAGCAGTTCTTC	CASSLHPGSSYNEQFF
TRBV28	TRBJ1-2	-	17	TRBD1	TGTGCCAGCAGAAACACCGACAGGACAGGGGCGGACTATGGCTACACCTTC	CASRNTDRTGADYGYTF
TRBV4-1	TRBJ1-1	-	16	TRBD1	TGCGCCAGCAGCCAACTCCCCGGGACAGGGGTCACTGAAGCTTTCTTT	CASSQLPGTGVTEAFF
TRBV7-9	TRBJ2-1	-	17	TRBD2	TGTGCCAGCAGCTTAGCAGGAGCGGGAGGGCCGGGGAATGAGCAGTTCTTC	CASSLAGAGGPGNEQFF
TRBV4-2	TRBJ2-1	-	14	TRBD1	TGTGCCAGCAGCTCCGGGACAGGGAACAATGAGCAGTTCTTC	CASSSGTGNNEQFF
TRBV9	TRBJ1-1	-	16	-	TGTGCCAGCAGCGTACGTAAGGACCTGCCGAACACTGAAGCTTTCTTT	CASSVRKDLPNTEAFF
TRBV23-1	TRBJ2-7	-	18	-	TGCGCCAGCAGTCATGAAGTCCAGGGACGGAATGGGTCCTACGAGCAGTACTTC	CASSHEVQGRNGSYEQYF
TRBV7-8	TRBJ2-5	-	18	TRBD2	TGTGCCAGCAGCTTAGGTGGGACTAGCGGAACGAGAGGGGAGACCCAGTACTTC	CASSLGGTSGTRGETQYF
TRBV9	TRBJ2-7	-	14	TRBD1	TGTGCCAGCAGCTACGGGACAGGGGGGTACGAGCAGTACTTC	CASSYGTGGYEQYF
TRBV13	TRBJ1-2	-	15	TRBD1	TGTGCCAGCAGCCTACAGGGGGCGGATGACTATGGCTACACCTTC	CASSLQGADDYGYTF
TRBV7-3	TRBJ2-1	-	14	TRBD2	TGTGCCAGCAGCTTGGGCGGGGGATACAATGAGCAGTTCTTC	CASSLGGGYNEQFF
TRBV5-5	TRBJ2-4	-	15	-	TGTGCCAGCAGCTTGGGGGTGATGCGCCTCGACATTCAGTACTTC	CASSLGVMRLDIQYF
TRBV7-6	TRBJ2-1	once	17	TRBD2	TGTGCCAGCAGCCCATCACCGGGACTAGCGACGCAGGCGGAGCAGTTCTTC	CASSPSPGLATQAEQFF
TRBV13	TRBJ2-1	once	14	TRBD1	TGTGCCAGCAGCTTAATACAGGGGGACAATGAGCAGTTCTTC	CASSLIQGDNEQFF
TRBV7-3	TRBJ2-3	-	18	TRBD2	TGTGCCAGCAGCCTAGCGGGAGGGCCTCCTCTGAGCACAGATACGCAGTATTTT	CASSLAGGPPLSTDTQYF
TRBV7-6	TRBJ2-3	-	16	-	TGTGCCAGCAGCTTAGAGGTTGGGGGGTTAACAGATACGCAGTATTTT	CASSLEVGGLTDTQYF